Listed here are 12 T cell receptor beta chains from one sample, sequenced in a study of cytomegalovirus exposure and HLA in healthy donors. In the PCR, 60 Vbeta and 13 Jbeta primers were used. TCRdb's copy holds only in-frame clones and misses some; the assay was immunoSEQ multiplex PCR. The sample yields some 100,000 clones, 79% seen once. The sample consisted of PBMCs. The receptors shown here come from a female donor in good health and CMV-seropositive.

This clone was counted between two and nine times. The chain recombines TRBV11-2 with TRBJ1-3; TRBD1 agrees at 8 bases. V shed 4 bases, J shed 4 bases, and the junction held 9 bases outside the gene matches. CDR3 size: 16 residues. Looked up from germline, CDR1 is SGHAT and CDR2 is FQNNGV. CDR3 bases: TGTGCCAGCAGCTCAACAGGGGGGTTGCGGGGAAACACCATATATTTT. As protein: CASSSTGGLRGNTIYF.

Here the CDR3 reads CACRGGTYNSPLHF. For the CDR3, the DNA is TGTGCCTGCCGGGGGGGAACCTATAATTCACCCCTCCACTTT. The chain links TRBV10-3 to TRBJ1-6, with D perhaps matching TRBD1 (5 bases). Germline CDR1 ENHRY, CDR2 SYGVKD. The CDR3 sequence is 14 residues long. Trimming removed 11 bases from V and 2 bases from J, with 13 bases in between.

This clone was counted a single time. For the CDR3, the DNA is TGCGCCAGCAGCCTAAGCACAGGGGCTGGGAGGACCCAGTACTTC. Protein: CASSLSTGAGRTQYF. The gene calls are TRBV5-1 and TRBJ2-5, with 7 bases matching TRBD1. The CDR3 sequence is 15 residues long. Trimming cost V 4 bases and J 7 bases; bases outside gene matches: 13. In germline, CDR1 is SGHRS, CDR2 YFSETQ. The variable domain in full, with the rest retrieved from reference TRBV5-1 and TRBJ2-5, is KAGVTQTPRYLIKTRGQQVTLSCSPISGHRSVSWYQQTPGQGLQFLFEYFSETQRNKGNFPGRFSGRQFSNSRSEMNVSTLELGDSALYLCASSLSTGAGRTQYFGPGTRLLVL.

The chain couples TRBV6-5 to TRBJ1-5; no clear D. CDR3 length equals 14 residues. The V end was cut by 6 bases, the J end by 1 base, with 10 bases between. CDR1 and CDR2 from the germline V gene are MNHEY and SVGAGI. The DNA of the CDR3 is TGTGCCAGCAGAGGAGGAAACAGCAATCAGCCCCAGCATTTT. This codes for CASRGGNSNQPQHF.

The CDR3: CASATGNSNQPQHF. DNA of the CDR3: TGTGCCAGCGCCACCGGGAATAGCAATCAGCCCCAGCATTTT. This sequence joins TRBV7-2 and TRBJ1-5; D call uncertain. Germline V gives CDR1 SGHTA, CDR2 FQGNSA. The length of the CDR3 is 14 residues. The V and J ends lost 8 bases and 0 bases respectively, with 11 bases between them.

This chain links TRBV4-1 with TRBJ2-5, with TRBD2 matching 9 bases. Germline CDR1 MGHRA, CDR2 YSYEKL. The V segment lost 1 base and the J segment 5 bases; nucleotides outside the gene matches: 11. The CDR3 totals 17 residues. The CDR3 region is CASSQGVAGGPGETQYF. The CDR3 nucleotides are TGCGCCAGCAGCCAAGGAGTGGCGGGAGGGCCCGGGGAGACCCAGTACTTC.

This chain links TRBV6-6 with TRBJ1-5, with 9 bases matching TRBD1. V lost 5 bases and J lost 9; bases outside the gene matches: 11. The germline V gene encodes CDR1 MNHNY and CDR2 SVGAGI (reference sequence). There are 15 residues in the CDR3. The CDR3 protein is CASSERGQGGGPQHF. In nucleotides, the CDR3 is TGTGCCAGCAGTGAGAGGGGACAGGGTGGTGGGCCCCAGCATTTT.

This chain joins TRBV11-3 and TRBJ2-7, with TRBD2 matching 11 bases. The CDR3 loop spans 16 amino acids. Germline assignment: CDR1 SGHNT and CDR2 YENEEA. V was clipped by 4 bases and J by 0 bases; unmatched bases: 5. The CDR3 DNA is TGTGCCAGCAGCTCCGGTAGCGGGGGGGCCTCCTACGAGCAGTACTTC. Protein product: CASSSGSGGASYEQYF.

This rearrangement joins TRBV19 to TRBJ2-5; 11 bases align to TRBD2. This CDR3 contains 16 residues. Losses at the gene ends were 4 bases for V and 1 base for J; bases not matched to a gene: 5. CDR1 and CDR2 (germline): LNHDA, SQIVND (reference sequence). The CDR3 DNA reads TGTGCCAGTAGTAGGGGGACTAGCGGAGGCCAAGAGACCCAGTACTTC. Amino acids: CASSRGTSGGQETQYF.

The CDR3 nucleotides are TGCGCCAGCAGTAAGGACGGACAGGGGGCCTGGGGCTACACCTTC. Protein: CASSKDGQGAWGYTF. The J gene is TRBJ1-2, the V gene TRBV10-1, with 11 bases that match TRBD1. Germline CDR1 reads WNHNN; CDR2 reads SYGVQD (reference sequence). Trimming removed 5 bases from V and 8 bases from J; junction bases left unmatched: 10. CDR3 size: 15 residues.

This chain links TRBV5-1 with TRBJ2-4, with 8 bases identical to TRBD1. The length of the CDR3 is 18 residues. V was pared by 4 bases and J by 0 bases, with 12 bases of the junction left unmatched. Germline V gives CDR1 SGHRS, CDR2 YFSETQ. The CDR3 sequence is CASSQQGDLLLAKNIQYF. For the CDR3, the DNA is TGCGCCAGCAGCCAACAGGGGGACTTACTTCTAGCCAAAAACATTCAGTACTTC. Combining the CDR3 with reference TRBV5-1 and TRBJ2-4 gives the whole variable domain KAGVTQTPRYLIKTRGQQVTLSCSPISGHRSVSWYQQTPGQGLQFLFEYFSETQRNKGNFPGRFSGRQFSNSRSEMNVSTLELGDSALYLCASSQQGDLLLAKNIQYFGAGTRLSVL.

This chain uses TRBV14 with TRBJ2-2; a weak D match, TRBD2 (6 bases). The V gene's germline CDR1 is SGHDN and CDR2 FVKESK. V was cut by 0 bases and J by 4 bases, with 9 bases left in between. This CDR3 has 15 amino acids. This CDR3 is CASSQEKGGTGELFF. DNA of the CDR3: TGTGCCAGCAGCCAAGAGAAGGGAGGCACCGGGGAGCTGTTTTTT.